Listed here are 12 T cell receptor beta chains from one sample, sequenced in a study of T-cell reconstitution after alpha-beta-depleted transplantation in children. Researchers prepared the TCRbeta library using unique molecular identifiers, the study reports. TCRdb re-called the PCR reads with MiXCR, one entry per CDR3 protein. Among over 200,000 distinct CDR3 sequences listed, approximately 11% were seen once. The sequences come from PBMCs, collected before TCRalphabeta/CD19-depleted stem cell transplant. These receptors all come from a child in the first two years of life with acute myeloid leukemia, due to receive a stem cell transplant.

This clonotype appeared many times. V is TRBV5-1 and J is TRBJ2-1; D gene ambiguous. V was pared by 2 bases and J by 9 bases, with 12 bases between. The CDR3 length is 13 residues. Germline V gives CDR1 SGHRS, CDR2 YFSETQ. The chain's CDR3 is CASSFGLRSEQFF. CDR3 nucleotides: TGCGCCAGCAGCTTTGGGCTTAGGAGTGAGCAGTTCTTC.

This clonotype was recorded many times. The chain employs TRBV4-2 and TRBJ2-1, with D perhaps TRBD2 (5 bases). The germline CDR1 and CDR2 sequences are LGHNA and YNFKEQ. V gave up 3 bases and J gave up 4 bases, with 16 bases separating them. The CDR3 runs 16 residues. CDR3 amino acids: CASSHEIGRAYNEQFF. The CDR3 DNA is TGTGCCAGCAGCCATGAGATCGGGCGGGCATACAATGAGCAGTTCTTC.

In regard to this clonotype: One end of the junction is discordant with germline, which a read error may explain. The chain couples TRBV5-4 to TRBJ2-3; D gene ambiguous. Germline loops: CDR1 SGHNT, CDR2 YYREEE (reference sequence). There are 11 residues in the CDR3. CDR3 sequence (DNA): TGTGCCACCAGCGGCACAGATACGCAGTATTTT. Translating gives CATSGTDTQYF.

J is TRBJ2-3 and V is TRBV4-2, with 7 bases matching TRBD2. Germline V gene lookup returns CDR1 LGHNA and CDR2 YNFKEQ. V lost 3 bases and J lost 0; bases outside the gene matches: 6. The CDR3 consists of 16 residues. CDR3 sequence reads: CASSHSGRGSTDTQYF. In nucleotides, the CDR3 is TGTGCCAGCAGCCACTCGGGGCGGGGGAGCACAGATACGCAGTATTTT.

Notes on this clonotype: A clone one base away is much larger, so this may be a read error. This chain connects TRBV5-1 to TRBJ2-2; D uncertain. The CDR3 is made up of 12 amino acids. Trimming cost V 0 bases and J 9 bases, with 6 bases left between them. Per germline, CDR1 SGHRS and CDR2 YFSETQ. DNA for the CDR3: TGCGCCAGCAGCTTGGAGTTCTGGGAGCTGTTTTTT. Its translation is CASSLEFWELFF.

This clonotype was detected many times. This rearrangement joins TRBV20-1 to TRBJ1-3; 9 bases line up with TRBD1. V dropped 1 base and J dropped 3; count of bases not matched to a gene: 4. The CDR3 is 15 residues long. CDR1 DFQATT and CDR2 SNEGSKA come from the germline V gene (reference sequence). The CDR3 sequence is CSARVHRGLGNTIYF. The CDR3 coding sequence is TGCAGTGCTAGAGTTCACAGGGGGCTTGGAAACACCATATATTTT.

This clonotype was counted ten times or more. The J gene is TRBJ2-7, the V gene TRBV18; 7 nucleotides align to TRBD1. Per germline, CDR1 KGHSH and CDR2 LQKENI. V shed 3 bases and J 2 bases; nucleotides not matched to a gene: 10. The CDR3 spans 16 residues. DNA of the CDR3: TGTGCCAGCTCACCCTTCCGGGACAGCCTACCCTACGAGCAGTACTTC. This gives the protein CASSPFRDSLPYEQYF.

This clonotype was counted ten times or more. The rearrangement links TRBV11-2 to TRBJ2-2; 8 bases line up with TRBD1. Germline-derived CDR1 and CDR2 are SGHAT and FQNNGV. V trimming: 4 bases; J trimming: 4 bases; junction bases outside the gene matches: 5. The CDR3 is made up of 15 amino acids. The CDR3 protein is CASSYQGAPTGELFF. The CDR3 DNA sequence: TGTGCCAGCAGCTACCAGGGGGCGCCCACCGGGGAGCTGTTTTTT.

This clonotype was observed at least ten times. The chain recombines TRBV20-1 with TRBJ2-3, with D tentatively TRBD2 (5 bases). The CDR3 has 14 amino acids. V dropped 1 base and J dropped 1 base, with 9 bases sitting between them. The germline CDR1 and CDR2 sequences are DFQATT and SNEGSKA (reference sequence). CDR3 amino acids: CSARGGAGTDTQYF. The CDR3 nucleotides are TGCAGTGCTAGAGGCGGAGCGGGCACAGATACGCAGTATTTT.

This clonotype has at least ten counts. The CDR3 DNA is TGTGCCAGCAGCTTAGGGGACACCAGGGGGTACTTC. Translating gives CASSLGDTRGYF. The chain joins TRBV7-2 to TRBJ2-7, with D tentatively TRBD1 (6 bases). CDR3 length: 12 residues. The germline gives CDR1 SGHTA, CDR2 FQGNSA. Trimming stripped 1 base from V and 12 bases from J, with 13 bases between.

The chain is built from TRBV7-8 and TRBJ2-7, with TRBD1 identical over 7 bases. CDR3 length equals 14 residues. V lost 5 bases and J lost 6; bases outside the gene matches: 10. The germline gives CDR1 SGHVS, CDR2 FQNEAQ. The CDR3 spells CASSTSDRRSEQYF. The CDR3 DNA reads TGTGCCAGCAGCACCTCGGACAGGCGAAGCGAGCAGTACTTC.

This clonotype was picked up many times. The gene calls are TRBV19 and TRBJ2-1; the match to TRBD1 covers 8 bases. Germline V gene sequence: CDR1 LNHDA, CDR2 SQIVND (reference sequence). The CDR3 has 16 amino acids. The V and J ends lost 4 bases and 2 bases, in that order; junction bases with no gene match: 7. The CDR3: CASSSNPGQAYNEQFF. In DNA form, the CDR3 reads TGTGCCAGTAGTAGCAACCCGGGACAGGCCTACAATGAGCAGTTCTTC.